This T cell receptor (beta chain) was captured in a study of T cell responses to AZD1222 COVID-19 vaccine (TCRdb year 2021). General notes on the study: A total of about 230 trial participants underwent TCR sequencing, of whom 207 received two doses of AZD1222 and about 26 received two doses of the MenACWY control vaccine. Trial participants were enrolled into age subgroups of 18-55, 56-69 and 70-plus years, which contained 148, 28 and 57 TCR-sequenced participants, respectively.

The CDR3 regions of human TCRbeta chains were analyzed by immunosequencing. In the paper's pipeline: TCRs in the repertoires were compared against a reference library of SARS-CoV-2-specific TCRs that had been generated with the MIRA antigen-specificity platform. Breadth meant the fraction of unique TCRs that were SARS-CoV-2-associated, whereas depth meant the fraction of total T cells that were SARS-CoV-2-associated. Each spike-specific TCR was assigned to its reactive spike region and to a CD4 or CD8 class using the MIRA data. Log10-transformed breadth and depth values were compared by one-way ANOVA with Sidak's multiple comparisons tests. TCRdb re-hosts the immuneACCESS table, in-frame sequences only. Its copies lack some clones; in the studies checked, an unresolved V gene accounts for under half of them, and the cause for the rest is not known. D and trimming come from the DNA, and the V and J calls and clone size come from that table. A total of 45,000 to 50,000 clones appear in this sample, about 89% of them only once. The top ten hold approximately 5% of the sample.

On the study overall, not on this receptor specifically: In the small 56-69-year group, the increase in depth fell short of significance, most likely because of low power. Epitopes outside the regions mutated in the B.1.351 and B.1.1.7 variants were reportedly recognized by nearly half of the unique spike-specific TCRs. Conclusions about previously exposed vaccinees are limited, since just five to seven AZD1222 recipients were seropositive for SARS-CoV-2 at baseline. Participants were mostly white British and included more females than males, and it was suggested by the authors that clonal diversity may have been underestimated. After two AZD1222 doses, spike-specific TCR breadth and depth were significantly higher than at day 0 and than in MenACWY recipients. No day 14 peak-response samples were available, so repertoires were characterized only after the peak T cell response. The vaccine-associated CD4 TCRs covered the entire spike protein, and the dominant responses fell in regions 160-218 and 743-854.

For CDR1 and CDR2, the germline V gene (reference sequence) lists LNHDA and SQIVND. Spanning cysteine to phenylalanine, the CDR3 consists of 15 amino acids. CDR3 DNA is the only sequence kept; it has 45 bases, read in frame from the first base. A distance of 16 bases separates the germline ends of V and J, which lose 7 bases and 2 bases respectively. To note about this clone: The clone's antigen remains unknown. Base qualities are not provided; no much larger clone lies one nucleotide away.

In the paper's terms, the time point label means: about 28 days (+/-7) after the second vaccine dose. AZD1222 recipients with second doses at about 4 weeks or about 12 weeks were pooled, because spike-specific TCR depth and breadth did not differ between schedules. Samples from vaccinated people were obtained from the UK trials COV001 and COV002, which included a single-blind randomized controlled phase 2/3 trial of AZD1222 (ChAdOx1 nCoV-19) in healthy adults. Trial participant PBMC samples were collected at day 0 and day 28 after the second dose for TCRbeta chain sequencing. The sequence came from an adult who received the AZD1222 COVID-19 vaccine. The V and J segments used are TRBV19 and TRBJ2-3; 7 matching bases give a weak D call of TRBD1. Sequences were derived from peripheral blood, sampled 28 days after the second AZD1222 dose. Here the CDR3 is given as CASTGGGGYTDTQYF. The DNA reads TGTGCCAGTACCGGAGGGGGCGGATACACAGATACGCAGTATTTT.